The 18 T cell receptor beta chains below all came from one sample that was sequenced in a study of post-analysis software for immune sequencing data (dated by TCRdb to the mid-2010s). The paper as a whole reports these results and caveats: Patients showed significantly higher frequencies than controls for 4 or 5 TRBV segments, among them TRBV5-6, TRBV5-1 and TRBV20-1.

No antigens are known for them. To prepare the library, PCR was applied. The listed sequencing device is Illumina HiSeq 2500. Unique molecular identifiers were incorporated into TCR beta cDNA libraries to reduce PCR and sequencing biases. TCRdb reprocessing: public reads trimmed at Q25 with fastp, clones called with MiXCR, in-frame beta chains kept. CDR3 protein duplicates are merged, each entry listing the most common genes and DNA. This sample is represented by about 570,000 distinct CDR3 sequences; around a third of them were singletons. The top ten clones comprise approximately 6% of the sample. Sample: blood. All receptors derive from a girl aged 2-17 years with multiple sclerosis.

This clonotype was seen more than once but under ten times. The chain couples TRBV10-3 to TRBJ2-3, with D tentatively TRBD1 (6 bases). The V gene's germline CDR1 is ENHRY and CDR2 SYGVKD. The germline V and J ends were trimmed by 2 bases and 0 bases, with 12 bases remaining between them. The length of the CDR3 is 16 residues. Written as DNA, the CDR3 is TGTGCCATCAGTGAGGCAGGGGCGACTAGCACAGATACGCAGTATTTT. Its translation is CAISEAGATSTDTQYF.

The gene calls are TRBV19 and TRBJ2-1, with D tentatively TRBD1 (7 bases). The CDR3 loop spans 14 amino acids. CDR1 is LNHDA, CDR2 SQIVND, per germline (reference sequence). V lost 5 bases to trimming and J lost 5 bases, with 13 bases between them. CDR3 amino acids: CASSARGVHNEQFF. The CDR3, as DNA: TGTGCCAGTAGTGCCAGGGGGGTACACAATGAGCAGTTCTTC.

The gene calls are TRBV5-5 and TRBJ2-2; D gene ambiguous. The CDR3 runs 11 residues. Germline V gene sequence: CDR1 SGHKS, CDR2 YYEKEE (reference sequence). V lost 4 bases, J lost 8 bases, and 6 bases lay in between. The CDR3 region has the DNA TGTGCCAGCAGCATCCCTGGGGAGCTGTTTTTT. Protein: CASSIPGELFF.

The chain links TRBV3-1 to TRBJ2-7; TRBD2 aligns across 9 bases. This CDR3 has 15 residues. Germline assignment: CDR1 LGHDT and CDR2 YNNKEL (reference sequence). The trim removed 3 bases at V and 5 bases at J, leaving 8 bases unmatched. CDR3 bases: TGTGCCAGCAGCCAGGGACTAGCTGCTAGCCACGAGCAGTACTTC. It yields the protein CASSQGLAASHEQYF.

The J gene is TRBJ2-2, the V gene TRBV9; weak D call: TRBD2 (7 bases). Germline assignment: CDR1 SGDLS and CDR2 YYNGEE. The CDR3 length is 15 residues. V lost 3 bases to trimming and J lost 3 bases, with 12 bases between them. The CDR3 sequence is CASSEGGSDTGELFF. The CDR3, as DNA: TGTGCCAGCAGCGAGGGGGGGTCGGACACCGGGGAGCTGTTTTTT.

This chain joins TRBV5-1 and TRBJ2-1; D is possibly TRBD1 (7 bases). Germline-derived CDR1 and CDR2 are SGHRS and YFSETQ. Trimming pared 3 bases from V and 7 bases from J, leaving 20 bases between. The CDR3 consists of 16 residues. The CDR3 nucleotides read TGCGCCAGCAGCTGGACCAGCGGAGGGGGCGGTAATGAGCAGTTCTTC. This encodes CASSWTSGGGGNEQFF.

The chain has TRBV20-1 and TRBJ2-3, with 9 bases identical to TRBD1. After removal of 3 bases from V and 3 bases from J, the junction contained 7 bases not matched to a gene. CDR1 and CDR2 from the germline V gene are DFQATT and SNEGSKA (reference sequence). The CDR3 totals 15 residues. The CDR3 region has the DNA TGCAGTGCTAGGCGAGGGACAGGGTGGACAGATACGCAGTATTTT. Residues: CSARRGTGWTDTQYF.

The CDR3 region has the DNA TGTGCCACCAGCCCGACTAGCGGGCTTGATGAGCAGTTCTTC. Protein product: CATSPTSGLDEQFF. This rearrangement joins TRBV10-3 to TRBJ2-1, with 10 bases that match TRBD2. CDR3 length: 14 amino acids. Germline trimming cut 10 bases from V and 8 bases from J; bases unmatched to any gene: 11. CDR1 ENHRY and CDR2 SYGVKD come from the germline V gene.

For this clonotype: The junction departs from the called germline gene at one end, perhaps through a read error. The rearrangement joins TRBV29-1 to TRBJ1-4; D unresolved. This CDR3 is built from 14 residues. Per germline, CDR1 SQVTM and CDR2 ANQGSEA. For the CDR3, the DNA is TGCAGCTACCTAAACAGCCATGGAGGTGAAAAACGGTTTTTT. This translates into CSYLNSHGGEKRFF.

The chain joins TRBV6-5 to TRBJ1-3, with a weak D call TRBD1 (5 bases). Trimming took off 2 bases at V and 0 bases at J, with 8 bases between the two ends. The CDR3 spans 15 residues. Germline assignment: CDR1 MNHEY and CDR2 SVGAGI. The CDR3 loop reads CASSYLGTSGNTIYF. CDR3 bases: TGTGCCAGCAGTTACCTCGGGACCTCTGGAAACACCATATATTTT.

This clonotype occurred a few times. This chain links TRBV20-1 with TRBJ2-2, with D hard to call. V lost 2 bases and J 6 bases, leaving 13 bases between the germline ends. Per germline, CDR1 DFQATT and CDR2 SNEGSKA (reference sequence). This CDR3 comprises 14 residues. CDR3 region: CSARLPKGPGELFF. The CDR3 coding sequence is TGCAGTGCTAGATTACCAAAAGGCCCCGGGGAGCTGTTTTTT.

This sequence joins TRBV12-3 or TRBV12-4 and TRBJ1-1, with 11 positions matching TRBD1. The CDR3 loop spans 14 amino acids. V lost 6 bases to trimming and J lost 10 bases; unmatched junction nucleotides: 10. The CDR3 coding sequence is TGTGCCAGCAGGAGCCCGGACAGGGGGCGAAGAGCTTTCTTT. Its translation is CASRSPDRGRRAFF.

The sample holds a few counts of this clonotype. CDR3 coding DNA: TGCGCCAGCAGCTTGGGGCAGGATGAAAAACTGTTTTTT. Translating it yields CASSLGQDEKLFF. The chain employs TRBV5-1 and TRBJ1-4; unclear D gene. V lost 0 bases and J lost 6, with 6 bases in between. Germline loops: CDR1 SGHRS, CDR2 YFSETQ. The CDR3 runs 13 residues.

This clonotype was recorded a few times. The V and J genes are TRBV11-1 and TRBJ2-1; no clear D gene. V was cut by 5 bases and J by 6 bases, with 14 bases left in between. CDR1 and CDR2 (germline): SGHAT, FQDESV (reference sequence). This CDR3 contains 14 residues. DNA of the CDR3: TGTGCCAGCAGCGGCTATAAAGGCGGCAATGAGCAGTTCTTC. Its translation: CASSGYKGGNEQFF.

This clonotype was counted a few times. The chain couples TRBV4-1 to TRBJ1-1; D is unclear. V was cut by 0 bases and J by 0 bases, with 8 bases left in between. CDR1 is MGHRA, CDR2 YSYEKL, per germline. The CDR3 is made up of 15 amino acids. The CDR3 DNA follows: TGCGCCAGCAGCCAAGATGAGCCATTGAACACTGAAGCTTTCTTT. It translates to CASSQDEPLNTEAFF.

This clonotype was seen a few times. This chain connects TRBV28 to TRBJ1-2, with D possibly TRBD1 on 5 matching bases. Trimming removed 8 bases from V and 1 base from J, with 11 bases in between. The CDR3 runs 13 residues. Germline loops: CDR1 MDHEN, CDR2 SYDVKM. CDR3 amino acids: CASLRGDNYGYTF. CDR3 DNA sequence: TGTGCCAGCCTCCGAGGGGATAACTATGGCTACACCTTC.

This clonotype was detected a few times. The V gene is TRBV2, the J gene TRBJ2-1, with TRBD2 identical over 8 bases. Unmatched junction bases numbered 5, after V lost 3 bases and J lost 4 bases. The V gene's germline CDR1 is SNHLY and CDR2 FYNNEI. This CDR3 is 15 amino acids long. The CDR3 spells CASSDTGGAYNEQFF. CDR3 DNA: TGTGCCAGCAGTGACACGGGGGGGGCGTACAATGAGCAGTTCTTC. Full variable domain (remainder filled in from reference TRBV2 and TRBJ2-1): EPEVTQTPSHQVTQMGQEVILRCVPISNHLYFYWYRQILGQKVEFLVSFYNNEISEKSEIFDDQFSVERPDGSNFTLKIRSTKLEDSAMYFCASSDTGGAYNEQFFGPGTRLTVL.

The chain links TRBV7-3 to TRBJ2-1; 10 nucleotides match TRBD2. Germline CDR1 reads SGHTA; CDR2 reads FQGTGA. With V trimmed by 5 bases and J by 4 bases, 5 bases remained unmatched. This CDR3 spans 15 amino acids. This CDR3 reads CASSPGLAVYNEQFF. CDR3 nucleotides: TGTGCCAGCAGCCCAGGACTAGCGGTATACAATGAGCAGTTCTTC. Full variable domain (rest looked up from reference TRBV7-3 and TRBJ2-1): GAGVSQTPSNKVTEKGKYVELRCDPISGHTALYWYRQSLGQGPEFLIYFQGTGAADDSGLPNDRFFAVRPEGSVSTLKIQRTERGDSAVYLCASSPGLAVYNEQFFGPGTRLTVL.